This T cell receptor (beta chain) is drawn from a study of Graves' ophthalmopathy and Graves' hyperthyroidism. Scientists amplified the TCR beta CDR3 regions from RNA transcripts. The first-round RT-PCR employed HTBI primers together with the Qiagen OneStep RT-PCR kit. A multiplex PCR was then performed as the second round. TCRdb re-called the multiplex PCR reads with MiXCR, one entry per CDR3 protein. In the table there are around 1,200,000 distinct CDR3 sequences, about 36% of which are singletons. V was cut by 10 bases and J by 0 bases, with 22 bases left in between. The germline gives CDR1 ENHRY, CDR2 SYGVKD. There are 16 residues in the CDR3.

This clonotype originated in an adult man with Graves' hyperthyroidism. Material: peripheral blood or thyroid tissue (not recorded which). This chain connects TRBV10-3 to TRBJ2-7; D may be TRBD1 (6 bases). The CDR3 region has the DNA TGTGCCACGACCGCCGGTGGGACAACGAGCTCCTACGAGCAGTACTTC. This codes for CATTAGGTTSSYEQYF.